The 27 T cell receptor beta chains below come from one sample, sequenced in a study of response to subunit inactivated influenza vaccine. TCRdb used MiXCR to reprocess the RT-PCR reads, holding one entry per CDR3 protein. This sample has about 800,000 distinct CDR3 sequences, with 21% found just once. Sequenced here: PBMCs from blood, sampled about 5 days after vaccination. These receptors came from a man in his forties or fifties who received an inactivated influenza vaccine.

This clonotype was observed a few times. This chain joins TRBV7-9 and TRBJ1-1, with 8 bases lining up with TRBD1. The germline V gene encodes CDR1 SEHNR and CDR2 FQNEAQ (reference sequence). The ends lost 6 bases at V and 1 base at J; junction bases unmatched: 7. The CDR3 totals 15 residues. In DNA form, the CDR3 reads TGTGCCAGCAGTCATACCGGGACAGGGAACACTGAAGCTTTCTTT. Its protein product is CASSHTGTGNTEAFF.

This clonotype was observed many times. The chain combines TRBV5-1 with TRBJ2-3; TRBD2 aligns across 13 bases. This CDR3 spans 19 amino acids. Germline CDR1 and CDR2: SGHRS and YFSETQ. V lost 0 bases and J lost 0; bases outside the gene matches: 7. CDR3 nucleotide sequence: TGCGCCAGCAGCTTGGGACTAGCGGGAGGATCAACTAGCACAGATACGCAGTATTTT. Its protein is CASSLGLAGGSTSTDTQYF.

The V call is TRBV5-1, the J call TRBJ2-1, with 9 bases identical to TRBD2. V shed 4 bases and J 3 bases; nucleotides not matched to a gene: 8. From germline, CDR1 is SGHRS and CDR2 YFSETQ. The CDR3 loop spans 16 amino acids. In nucleotides, the CDR3 is TGCGCCAGCAGCGCCATGACTAGCGGAGGCTACAATGAGCAGTTCTTC. Protein sequence: CASSAMTSGGYNEQFF.

This clonotype has ten or more counts. CDR3 sequence: CASSFSGGGNIQYF. The CDR3 region has the DNA TGTGCCAGCAGTTTCTCAGGGGGCGGAAACATTCAGTACTTC. V gene TRBV12-3 or TRBV12-4 combines with J gene TRBJ2-4; 8 nucleotides align to TRBD1. The CDR3 is 14 amino acids. J gave up 6 bases and V 3 bases, and 4 bases lay outside the gene matches.

The chain carries TRBV27 and TRBJ2-2; tentative D call: TRBD2 (6 bases). Between the trimmed V and J ends, which lost 2 bases and 6 bases, there was a span of 10 bases. The CDR3 runs 14 residues. In germline, CDR1 is MNHEY, CDR2 SMNVEV (reference sequence). The CDR3 DNA reads TGTGCCAGCAGTTTAACACGGGGGTCCGGGGAGCTGTTTTTT. It specifies CASSLTRGSGELFF.

This clonotype was seen more than once but under ten times. This chain links TRBV29-1 with TRBJ2-3, with D possibly matching TRBD2 (5 bases). CDR1 is SQVTM and CDR2 is ANQGSEA in the germline V gene. The CDR3 extends over 13 amino acids. Trimming took 4 bases from V and 3 from J, leaving 11 bases between them. The CDR3 DNA is TGCAGCGTTGGTCGGGGTCGTACAGATACGCAGTATTTT. Translating it yields CSVGRGRTDTQYF.

The V and J genes are TRBV15 and TRBJ1-1; D is ambiguous. V lost 5 bases and J 4 bases, leaving 17 bases between the germline ends. Germline CDR1 LNHNV, CDR2 YYDKDF (reference sequence). The CDR3 totals 15 residues. CDR3 loop: CATSPGGRDITEAFF. In nucleotides, the CDR3 is TGTGCCACCAGCCCCGGAGGGAGGGATATCACTGAAGCTTTCTTT.

This clonotype was detected a few times. The chain is built from TRBV10-3 and TRBJ2-2; 8 positions agree with TRBD2. Germline CDR1 is ENHRY and CDR2 is SYGVKD. The CDR3 has 18 residues. Trimming at V came to 4 bases and at J to 0 bases, leaving 10 bases not matched to a gene. CDR3 amino acids: CAISGWGVAGTNTGELFF. CDR3 DNA sequence: TGTGCCATCAGTGGGTGGGGGGTAGCGGGGACGAACACCGGGGAGCTGTTTTTT.

The genes are TRBV10-3 and TRBJ2-7, with D perhaps assigned TRBD1 or TRBD2 (5 bases each). The germline V gene has CDR1 ENHRY and CDR2 SYGVKD. The CDR3 spans 13 residues. Trimming shortened V by 8 bases and J by 5 bases, and 16 bases separated the two germline ends. The CDR3 DNA sequence: TGTGCCATCGGACGCCGGGGCGACCACGAGCAGTACTTC. Protein sequence: CAIGRRGDHEQYF.

The chain uses TRBV2 and TRBJ2-3, with TRBD2 matching over 7 bases. V lost 6 bases and J lost 6; bases outside the gene matches: 6. The CDR3 is made up of 13 amino acids. CDR1 SNHLY and CDR2 FYNNEI come from the germline V gene. The CDR3 sequence is CASRRLASDTQYF. DNA of the CDR3: TGTGCCAGCAGGCGACTAGCATCTGATACGCAGTATTTT.

This clonotype was picked up a small number of times. V usage is TRBV20-1 and J usage is TRBJ2-1; unclear D gene. This CDR3 is built from 13 residues. The V and J ends lost 4 bases and 1 base respectively, with 8 bases between them. The germline V gene has CDR1 DFQATT and CDR2 SNEGSKA (reference sequence). CDR3 protein: CSAKPASYNEQFF. CDR3 in DNA: TGCAGTGCTAAGCCGGCGTCCTACAATGAGCAGTTCTTC.

V usage is TRBV28 and J usage is TRBJ2-7; D tentatively fits TRBD1 or TRBD2 (5 bases each). Germline V CDR1 and CDR2: MDHEN, SYDVKM. The CDR3 has 14 amino acids. Trimming pared 3 bases from V and 6 bases from J, leaving 15 bases between. This chain's CDR3 is CASSLHTPGTEQYF. CDR3 coding DNA: TGTGCCAGCAGTTTGCATACCCCTGGGACCGAGCAGTACTTC.

The chain links TRBV12-2 to TRBJ2-7; the table's D call, TRBD1, was not checked against the DNA. TRBV12-2 is termed a pseudogene. The CDR3 is made up of 15 amino acids. The CDR3 loop is CASRLGHLSSYEQYF. Written as DNA, the CDR3 is TGTGCAAGTCGCCTCGGACACTTGAGCTCCTACGAGCAGTACTTC.

This clonotype occurred a few times. The genes are TRBV5-5 and TRBJ2-6; a weak D match, TRBD1 (6 bases). V shed 3 bases and J shed 2 bases, with 9 bases lying between them. The CDR3 runs 15 residues. CDR1 and CDR2 (germline): SGHKS, YYEKEE (reference sequence). The CDR3 region is CASSSRTAGANVLTF. The CDR3 DNA is TGTGCCAGCAGCTCGCGGACAGCTGGGGCCAACGTCCTGACTTTC.

A few counts support this clonotype. The V gene is TRBV9, the J gene TRBJ1-4, with 8 bases identical to TRBD1. Germline V CDR1 and CDR2: SGDLS, YYNGEE. The ends lost 0 bases at V and 7 bases at J; junction bases unmatched: 11. This CDR3 comprises 17 residues. CDR3: CASSVDARSGGVEKLFF. CDR3 in DNA: TGTGCCAGCAGCGTAGACGCACGGTCAGGGGGCGTTGAAAAACTGTTTTTT.

This clonotype has more than one count but fewer than ten. The J gene is TRBJ1-1, the V gene TRBV3-1, with D unresolved. CDR3 length: 13 residues. V dropped 3 bases and J dropped 3 bases, with 8 bases sitting between them. Per the germline V gene, CDR1 is LGHDT and CDR2 is YNNKEL (reference sequence). The CDR3 is CASSQGGDTEAFF. In DNA, the CDR3 is TGTGCCAGCAGCCAGGGTGGGGACACTGAAGCTTTCTTT.

The chain employs TRBV4-2 and TRBJ1-6; D is unclear. The V end lost 0 bases, the J end lost 0 bases, and 9 bases lay between the germline ends. The CDR3 contains 17 residues. From germline, CDR1 is LGHNA and CDR2 YNFKEQ. The DNA of the CDR3 is TGTGCCAGCAGCCAAGACGGGGTGAGCTCCTATAATTCACCCCTCCACTTT. Translated, it gives CASSQDGVSSYNSPLHF.

On this clonotype: At one boundary the junction diverges from the germline segment, which might be a read error. V gene TRBV5-5 combines with J gene TRBJ2-2, with a weak D call TRBD2 (6 bases). CDR1 is SGHKS, CDR2 YYEKEE, per germline (reference sequence). The CDR3 loop spans 15 amino acids. In nucleotides, the CDR3 is TGTGCCAGCAGCTTGAGTACAGCGGGCACCGGGAAGCTGTTTTTT. This encodes CASSLSTAGTGKLFF.

This chain joins TRBV2 and TRBJ2-7; perhaps TRBD1 as D (6 bases). Germline V gene sequence: CDR1 SNHLY, CDR2 FYNNEI. With 4 bases removed from V and 7 bases from J, the gap between germline ends came to 17 bases. This CDR3 region has 14 residues. CDR3 in amino acids: CASSVYRNTGEQYF. The CDR3 DNA is TGTGCCAGCAGTGTTTACAGAAACACAGGGGAGCAGTACTTC.

V usage is TRBV4-1 and J usage is TRBJ1-1, with a tentative D call TRBD1 (5 bases). Germline CDR1 reads MGHRA; CDR2 reads YSYEKL. Trimming removed 0 bases from V and 0 bases from J, with 11 bases in between. The CDR3 consists of 16 residues. CDR3: CASSQEGAMMNTEAFF. DNA for the CDR3: TGCGCCAGCAGCCAAGAAGGGGCGATGATGAACACTGAAGCTTTCTTT.

Worth noting for this clonotype: A much larger clone differs by one base, so this may be a read error. The chain combines TRBV28 with TRBJ2-7; a weak D match, TRBD1 (6 bases). Trimming removed 0 bases at V and 3 bases at J, with 9 bases between. Germline assignment: CDR1 MDHEN and CDR2 SYDVKM. There are 14 residues in the CDR3. The CDR3, as DNA: TGTGCCAGCAGTTTATGGGACAGCTACTACGAGCAGTACTTC. It specifies CASSLWDSYYEQYF.

This clonotype was seen more than once but under ten times. The chain is built from TRBV28 and TRBJ1-5, with 9 bases identical to TRBD1. Germline loops: CDR1 MDHEN, CDR2 SYDVKM. The junction had 2 bases not matched to a gene; V was cut back by 6 bases and J by 2 bases. The CDR3 totals 14 residues. The chain's CDR3 is CASRRQGGNQPQHF. CDR3 DNA: TGTGCCAGCAGGAGACAGGGGGGCAATCAGCCCCAGCATTTT.

V and J are TRBV29-1 and TRBJ2-5; tentative D call: TRBD2 (5 bases). V was shortened by 6 bases and J by 5 bases, with 13 bases between the two germline ends. The CDR3 length is 12 residues. Germline assignment: CDR1 SQVTM and CDR2 ANQGSEA. CDR3 in amino acids: CSVLRGGETQYF. CDR3 DNA sequence: TGCAGCGTCCTCCGGGGTGGGGAGACCCAGTACTTC. Supplemented by reference TRBV29-1 and TRBJ2-5, the full variable domain reads SAVISQKPSRDICQRGTSLTIQCQVDSQVTMMFWYRQQPGQSLTLIATANQGSEATYESGFVIDKFPISRPNLTFSTLTVSNMSPEDSSIYLCSVLRGGETQYFGPGTRLLVL.

The genes are TRBV6-1 and TRBJ2-7; 7 bases line up with TRBD2. The CDR3 contains 14 residues. The trim removed 7 bases at V and 2 bases at J, leaving 8 bases unmatched. Germline V gene sequence: CDR1 MNHNS, CDR2 SASEGT. CDR3 coding DNA: TGTGCCAGCAACTCGGGGGGTTCGGCCTACGAGCAGTACTTC. Protein sequence: CASNSGGSAYEQYF.

The chain combines TRBV3-1 with TRBJ1-1; weak D call: TRBD1 (5 bases). Germline V CDR1 and CDR2: LGHDT, YNNKEL (reference sequence). CDR3 length: 14 amino acids. V was clipped by 3 bases and J by 1 base, with 9 bases between them. The DNA for the CDR3 is TGTGCCAGCAGCCAGCTCGGGGGGAACACTGAAGCTTTCTTT. Translated: CASSQLGGNTEAFF. The variable domain in full, completed from reference TRBV3-1 and TRBJ1-1, reads DTAVSQTPKYLVTQMGNDKSIKCEQNLGHDTMYWYKQDSKKFLKIMFSYNNKELIINETVPNRFSPKSPDKAHLNLHINSLELGDSAVYFCASSQLGGNTEAFFGQGTRLTVV.

V and J are TRBV25-1 and TRBJ1-4; D perhaps matches TRBD1 (6 bases). This CDR3 contains 16 residues. Germline assignment: CDR1 MGHDK and CDR2 SYGVNS. V lost 3 bases and J 8 bases, leaving 19 bases between the germline ends. CDR3 DNA sequence: TGTGCCAGCAGTGAGGGAACAGGGTATCGGGTGGAAAAACTGTTTTTT. Translating it yields CASSEGTGYRVEKLFF.

This sequence joins TRBV6-1 and TRBJ1-1; D unclear. This CDR3 has 13 amino acids. The V gene lost 7 bases and the J gene lost 5 bases, with 14 bases spanning the gap. From germline, CDR1 is MNHNS and CDR2 SASEGT. The CDR3 loop reads CASTARRPTEAFF. The CDR3 DNA sequence: TGTGCCAGCACCGCCCGCCGGCCGACTGAAGCTTTCTTT.